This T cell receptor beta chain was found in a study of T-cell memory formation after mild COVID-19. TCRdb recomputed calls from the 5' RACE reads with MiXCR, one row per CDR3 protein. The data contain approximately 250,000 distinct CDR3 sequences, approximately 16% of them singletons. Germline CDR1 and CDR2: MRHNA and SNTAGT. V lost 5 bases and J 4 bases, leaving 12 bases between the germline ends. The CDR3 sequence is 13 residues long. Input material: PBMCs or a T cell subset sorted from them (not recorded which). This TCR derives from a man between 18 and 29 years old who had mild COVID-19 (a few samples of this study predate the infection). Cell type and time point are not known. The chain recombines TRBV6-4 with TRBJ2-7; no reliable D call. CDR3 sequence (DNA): TGTGCCAGCAGTCTGCGGTTCCCATACGAGCAGTACGTC. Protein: CASSLRFPYEQYV.